This T cell receptor (gamma chain) emerged from a study of γδ T cells in repeated Plasmodium falciparum infection. Overall study context: Timepoints: baseline, immediately before selected infections, and 21 days after every infection.

This clone was counted a few times. The likely explanation is a read error, given a far larger clone one base away. Flow sorting of PBMC yielded separate Vgamma9/Vdelta2+ and Vdelta2-negative gammadelta T cell populations for bulk repertoire analysis. TCRdb fed the multiplex PCR reads to CATT. Of 27,000 or so gamma-chain clones in the sample, roughly 1.4% were seen once. Trimming removed 5 bases from V and 11 bases from J; junction bases left unmatched: 14. Germline values: CDR1 EGSTGY, CDR2 YDSYTSSV. This CDR3 has 14 amino acids. This chain joins TRGV4 and TRGJP2. Here the J gene came from matching the DNA to germline, since TCRdb omits it. The receptor was derived from a pool of human donors (malaria-infected and uninfected, not separated). Sequences were obtained from gamma-delta T cells from blood. This CDR3 reads CATWAPAKDWIKTF. The CDR3 region has the DNA TGTGCCACCTGGGCCCCAGCTAAAGACTGGATCAAGACGTTT.